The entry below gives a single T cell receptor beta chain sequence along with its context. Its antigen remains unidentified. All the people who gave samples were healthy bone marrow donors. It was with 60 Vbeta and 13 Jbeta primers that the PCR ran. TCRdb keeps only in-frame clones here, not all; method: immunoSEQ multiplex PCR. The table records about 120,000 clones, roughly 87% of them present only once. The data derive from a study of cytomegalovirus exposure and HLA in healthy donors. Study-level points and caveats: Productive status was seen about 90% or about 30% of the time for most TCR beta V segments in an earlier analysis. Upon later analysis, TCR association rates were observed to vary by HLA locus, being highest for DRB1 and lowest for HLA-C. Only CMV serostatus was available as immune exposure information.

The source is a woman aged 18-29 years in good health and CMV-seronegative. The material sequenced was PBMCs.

The CDR3 coding sequence is TGCGCCAGCAGCCCCCTTTCCTCTAGCGGGGGGGAGACCCAGTACTTC. It translates to CASSPLSSSGGETQYF. The chain recombines TRBV5-1 with TRBJ2-5; 11 bases fit TRBD2. CDR3 length: 16 amino acids. After removal of 4 bases from V and 5 bases from J, the junction contained 10 bases not matched to a gene. The germline V gene has CDR1 SGHRS and CDR2 YFSETQ.